This TCR beta chain was observed in a study of T cells in Graves' hyperthyroidism and ophthalmopathy. The CDR3 regions of TCR beta were amplified from RNA transcripts. RT-PCR in the first round (using the HTBI primer set) targeted the TCR CDR3. TCRdb independently ran MiXCR on the multiplex PCR reads; one entry per CDR3 protein. This table holds fewer than 800,000 distinct CDR3 sequences, less than 20% found once. Only a few counts were recorded for this clonotype. Recently diagnosed hyperthyroidism of less than 2 months' duration affected patients aged 18 to 65. The study left out patients who had uncontrolled infection, other autoimmune disease, pregnancy or lactation. Out of around 10 ml of fresh peripheral blood came the PBMCs. This CDR3 is 16 amino acids long. Looked up from germline, CDR1 is SNHLY and CDR2 is FYNNEI. J lost 4 bases, V lost 6 bases, and 7 bases had no gene match.

Input material: blood. This receptor was obtained from a man younger than 30 with Graves' hyperthyroidism. The chain employs TRBV2 and TRBJ2-3, with 13 bases matching TRBD2. The CDR3, as DNA: TGTGCCAGCAGCCAAAGGACTAGCGGGAGCGCAGATACGCAGTATTTT. This sequence encodes CASSQRTSGSADTQYF.